The 19 T cell receptor beta chains given below trace back to one sample, sequenced in a study of CD8 T cells in ankylosing spondylitis. TCRdb re-derived calls from the 5' RACE reads in MiXCR, one entry per CDR3 protein. Among roughly 160,000 distinct CDR3 sequences listed, around a tenth were seen once. Sequencing used blood, either unsorted or a sorted T cell fraction (not recorded which). These receptors all stem from a male donor with ankylosing spondylitis or in good health (not recorded which).

The sample holds a few counts of this clonotype. The chain couples TRBV5-1 to TRBJ2-3, with 9 bases lining up with TRBD2. The CDR3 runs to 17 residues. The trim removed 2 bases at V and 0 bases at J, leaving 7 bases unmatched. From germline, CDR1 is SGHRS and CDR2 YFSETQ. CDR3 sequence (DNA): TGCGCCAGCAGCTTTTTTTCTAGCGGGGCTAGCACAGATACGCAGTATTTT. Translated: CASSFFSSGASTDTQYF.

In this sample, this clonotype turned up many times. The J gene is TRBJ1-2, the V gene TRBV7-9; D uncertain. The CDR3 consists of 13 residues. Trimming cost V 9 bases and J 4 bases, with 15 bases left between them. Germline CDR1 reads SEHNR; CDR2 reads FQNEAQ (reference sequence). The CDR3 DNA reads TGTGCCAGTGGGCCGAGGGTTAGCTATGGCTACACCTTC. This codes for CASGPRVSYGYTF.

This clonotype was detected ten times or more. The chain couples TRBV5-1 to TRBJ2-1; 8 bases map to TRBD1. The CDR3 contains 16 residues. With V trimmed by 0 bases and J by 8 bases, 10 bases remained unmatched. In germline, CDR1 is SGHRS, CDR2 YFSETQ. CDR3 coding DNA: TGCGCCAGCAGCTTGGAGGCGACAGGGGACATCGATGAGCAGTTCTTC. This encodes CASSLEATGDIDEQFF.

This clonotype was seen more than once but under ten times. The chain employs TRBV7-9 and TRBJ2-5, with D perhaps matching TRBD2 (6 bases). Looked up from germline, CDR1 is SEHNR and CDR2 is FQNEAQ (reference sequence). V was pared by 3 bases and J by 2 bases, with 13 bases between. The CDR3 covers 15 residues. The CDR3: CASSFAPGVQETQYF. The CDR3 coding sequence is TGTGCCAGCAGCTTCGCGCCGGGAGTACAAGAGACCCAGTACTTC.

This clonotype showed up many times. The chain combines TRBV12-3 or TRBV12-4 with TRBJ1-3; TRBD1 aligns across 8 bases. This CDR3 is built from 14 residues. With V trimmed by 4 bases and J by 5 bases, 4 bases remained unmatched. The CDR3 coding sequence is TGTGCCAGCAGTTCGACAGGGGAGCGAAACACCATATATTTT. This codes for CASSSTGERNTIYF.

This clonotype was seen only a few times. The V gene is TRBV20-1, the J gene TRBJ2-7, with 8 bases identical to TRBD1. Trimming took 5 bases from V and 1 from J; bases not matched to a gene: 1. The germline CDR1 and CDR2 sequences are DFQATT and SNEGSKA (reference sequence). There are 12 residues in the CDR3. Here the CDR3 DNA reads TGCAGTGCTCACAGGGGGTCCTACGAGCAGTACTTC. It encodes CSAHRGSYEQYF.

This clonotype came up a few times. The J gene is TRBJ1-6, the V gene TRBV28; tentatively, D is TRBD1 (6 bases). Trimming removed 2 bases at V and 14 bases at J, with 10 bases between. Germline-derived CDR1 and CDR2 are MDHEN and SYDVKM. The CDR3 covers 12 residues. The CDR3 coding sequence is TGTGCCAGCAGTTTAGGACAGCCCACCCTCCACTTT. Its translation is CASSLGQPTLHF.

This clonotype has only a few counts. This chain links TRBV12-5 with TRBJ2-3; 7 bases line up with TRBD2. Germline trimming cut 3 bases from V and 2 bases from J; bases unmatched to any gene: 14. The CDR3 runs to 18 residues. In germline, CDR1 is LGHNT, CDR2 FRNRAP. The CDR3 protein is CASGLFSGLWQDTDTQYF. CDR3 DNA: TGTGCTAGTGGTTTATTCTCGGGACTATGGCAAGACACAGATACGCAGTATTTT.

Notes on this clonotype: A junction boundary mismatches the germline segment, possibly from a read error. This rearrangement joins TRBV15 to TRBJ1-2; TRBD1 matches at 7 bases. CDR3 size: 13 residues. Looked up from germline, CDR1 is LNHNV and CDR2 is YYDKDF (reference sequence). CDR3 in amino acids: CATSPDRDYDYTF. The CDR3 bases are TGTGCCACCAGCCCCGACAGGGACTATGACTACACCTTC.

This clonotype came up many times. J is TRBJ2-7 and V is TRBV12-3 or TRBV12-4, with 12 bases aligning to TRBD2. This CDR3 contains 15 residues. Unmatched junction bases numbered 7, after V lost 6 bases and J lost 4 bases. CDR3 nucleotides: TGTGCCAGCAGGGATACGACTAGCGGGAGTTACGAGCAGTACTTC. The encoded protein is CASRDTTSGSYEQYF.

This rearrangement joins TRBV4-1 to TRBJ2-5; TRBD1 agrees at 8 bases. The V gene's germline CDR1 is MGHRA and CDR2 YSYEKL. This CDR3 spans 16 amino acids. V shed 2 bases and J 3 bases; nucleotides not matched to a gene: 8. CDR3 amino acids: CASSQPGTGLKETQYF. The CDR3 DNA reads TGCGCCAGCAGCCAACCTGGGACAGGCCTAAAAGAGACCCAGTACTTC.

The table lists this clonotype with a few counts. The chain has TRBV29-1 and TRBJ2-1, with D tentatively TRBD1 or TRBD2 (6 bases each). Germline V gives CDR1 SQVTM, CDR2 ANQGSEA. V was trimmed by 2 bases and J by 5 bases, leaving 13 bases between them. The CDR3 loop spans 14 amino acids. CDR3 coding DNA: TGCAGCGTTGAAAAGTCGGGGGCCAACAATGAGCAGTTCTTC. Translation gives CSVEKSGANNEQFF.

In this sample, this clonotype turned up a few times. The J gene is TRBJ2-7, the V gene TRBV5-1; D call uncertain. Germline CDR1 reads SGHRS; CDR2 reads YFSETQ. This CDR3 spans 14 amino acids. V lost 4 bases to trimming and J lost 4 bases, with 15 bases between them. CDR3 region: CASSPPTEEYEQYF. The CDR3 DNA is TGCGCCAGCAGCCCCCCGACTGAGGAATACGAGCAGTACTTC.

This clonotype showed up many times. V gene TRBV9 combines with J gene TRBJ2-3; D is uncertain. Trimming removed 1 base from V and 2 bases from J, with 11 bases in between. The CDR3 contains 15 residues. The germline V gene has CDR1 SGDLS and CDR2 YYNGEE. The CDR3 protein is CASSVRPAPTDTQYF. The CDR3 DNA reads as TGTGCCAGCAGCGTACGTCCTGCCCCCACAGATACGCAGTATTTT.

This clonotype was found many times. The chain couples TRBV20-1 to TRBJ2-7, with 7 bases that match TRBD2. This CDR3 spans 15 amino acids. CDR1 and CDR2 (germline): DFQATT, SNEGSKA (reference sequence). Trimming removed 1 base from V and 7 bases from J; junction bases left unmatched: 13. The CDR3 reads CSARGAAGATGEQYF. The CDR3 DNA reads TGCAGTGCTAGAGGCGCCGCGGGAGCTACGGGAGAGCAGTACTTC.

This clonotype appeared many times. The J gene is TRBJ2-5, the V gene TRBV6-5; weak D call: TRBD1 (5 bases). V lost 0 bases and J 3 bases, leaving 17 bases between the germline ends. This CDR3 has 17 amino acids. CDR1 is MNHEY, CDR2 SVGAGI, per germline. CDR3 loop: CASSYSPPGFREETQYF. The CDR3 DNA reads TGTGCCAGCAGTTACTCGCCCCCAGGGTTTCGGGAAGAGACCCAGTACTTC.

This clonotype came up many times. The CDR3 DNA follows: TGTGCCAGCAGTCTAGGGCGACCGGGACAGGGCTACGAGCAGTACTTC. Residues: CASSLGRPGQGYEQYF. The rearrangement joins TRBV6-1 to TRBJ2-7; 9 bases fit TRBD1. CDR1 is MNHNS and CDR2 is SASEGT in the germline V gene. The CDR3 is 16 amino acids. The junction had 11 bases not matched to a gene; V was cut back by 5 bases and J by 3 bases.

The genes are TRBV10-3 and TRBJ1-2; 10 bases line up with TRBD1. Trimming took 0 bases from V and 2 from J; bases not matched to a gene: 0. The germline V gene encodes CDR1 ENHRY and CDR2 SYGVKD. The CDR3 is 15 residues long. CDR3 nucleotides: TGTGCCATCAGTGAGTCGACAGGGGGCAACTATGGCTACACCTTC. Amino acid sequence: CAISESTGGNYGYTF.

At least ten counts were recorded for this clonotype. The chain carries TRBV10-3 and TRBJ2-1, with a possible D match to TRBD1 (6 bases). CDR3 size: 15 residues. Trimming removed 3 bases from V and 4 bases from J, with 13 bases in between. In germline, CDR1 is ENHRY, CDR2 SYGVKD. The CDR3 is CAISDDRSTYNEQFF. CDR3 DNA sequence: TGTGCCATCAGTGATGACAGGAGTACGTACAATGAGCAGTTCTTC.